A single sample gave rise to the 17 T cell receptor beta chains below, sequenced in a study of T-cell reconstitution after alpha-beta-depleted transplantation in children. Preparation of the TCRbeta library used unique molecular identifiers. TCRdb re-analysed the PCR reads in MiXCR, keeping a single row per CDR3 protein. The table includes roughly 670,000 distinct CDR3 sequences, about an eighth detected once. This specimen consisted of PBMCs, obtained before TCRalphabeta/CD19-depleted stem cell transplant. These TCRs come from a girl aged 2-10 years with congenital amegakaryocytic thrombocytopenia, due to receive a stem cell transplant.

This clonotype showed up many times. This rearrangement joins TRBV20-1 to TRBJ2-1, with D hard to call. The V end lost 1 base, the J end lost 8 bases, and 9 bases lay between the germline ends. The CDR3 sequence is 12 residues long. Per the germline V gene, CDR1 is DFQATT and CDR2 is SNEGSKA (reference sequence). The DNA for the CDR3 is TGCAGTGCTAGAGGGGGTTTCTATGAGCAGTTCTTC. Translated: CSARGGFYEQFF.

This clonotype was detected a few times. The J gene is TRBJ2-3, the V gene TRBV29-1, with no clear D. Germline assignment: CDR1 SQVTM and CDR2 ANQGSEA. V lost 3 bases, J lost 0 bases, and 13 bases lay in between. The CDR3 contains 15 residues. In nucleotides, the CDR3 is TGCAGCGTTGAGTTTCAGACGGCTAGCACAGATACGCAGTATTTT. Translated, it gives CSVEFQTASTDTQYF.

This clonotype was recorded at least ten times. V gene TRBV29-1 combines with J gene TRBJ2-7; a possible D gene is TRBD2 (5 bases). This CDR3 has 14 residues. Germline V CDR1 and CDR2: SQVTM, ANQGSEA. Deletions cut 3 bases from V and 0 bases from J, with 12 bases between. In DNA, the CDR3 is TGCAGCGTTGACGTTACGGGATCCTCCTACGAGCAGTACTTC. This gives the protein CSVDVTGSSYEQYF.

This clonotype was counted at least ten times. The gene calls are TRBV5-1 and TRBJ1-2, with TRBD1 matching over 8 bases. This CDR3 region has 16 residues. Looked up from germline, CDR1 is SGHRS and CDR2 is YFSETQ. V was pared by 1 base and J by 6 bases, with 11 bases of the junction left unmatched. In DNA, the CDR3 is TGCGCCAGCAGCTTGTACGGACCTGGACAGGGCCATGGCTACACCTTC. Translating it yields CASSLYGPGQGHGYTF.

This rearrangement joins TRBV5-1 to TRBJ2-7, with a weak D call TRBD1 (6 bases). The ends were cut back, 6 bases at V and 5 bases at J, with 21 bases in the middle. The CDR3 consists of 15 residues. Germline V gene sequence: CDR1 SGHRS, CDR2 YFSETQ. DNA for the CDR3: TGCGCCAGCACTTCCGGGTCAGGGGCTGAACACGAGCAGTACTTC. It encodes CASTSGSGAEHEQYF.

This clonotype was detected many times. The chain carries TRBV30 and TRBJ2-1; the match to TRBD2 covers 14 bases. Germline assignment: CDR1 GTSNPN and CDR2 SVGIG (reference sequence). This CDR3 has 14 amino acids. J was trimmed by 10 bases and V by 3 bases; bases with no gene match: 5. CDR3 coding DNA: TGTGCCTGGAGGGGACTAGCGGGAGAGGGAGAGCAGTTCTTC. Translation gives CAWRGLAGEGEQFF.

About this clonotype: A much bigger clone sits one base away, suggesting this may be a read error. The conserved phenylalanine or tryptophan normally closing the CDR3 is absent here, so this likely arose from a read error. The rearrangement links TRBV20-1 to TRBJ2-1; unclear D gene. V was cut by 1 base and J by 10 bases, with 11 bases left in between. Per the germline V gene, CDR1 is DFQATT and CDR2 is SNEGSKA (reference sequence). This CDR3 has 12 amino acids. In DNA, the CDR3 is TGCAGTGCTAGAGTCGTCCCGCGGGAGCAGTTCTCC. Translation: CSARVVPREQFS.

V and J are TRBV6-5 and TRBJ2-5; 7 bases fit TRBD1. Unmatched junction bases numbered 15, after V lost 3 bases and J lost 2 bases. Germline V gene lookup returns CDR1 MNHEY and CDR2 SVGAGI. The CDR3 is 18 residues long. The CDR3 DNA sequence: TGTGCCAGCAGTTATTACCCCGGATCGGACAGGCGACAAGAGACCCAGTACTTC. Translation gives CASSYYPGSDRRQETQYF.

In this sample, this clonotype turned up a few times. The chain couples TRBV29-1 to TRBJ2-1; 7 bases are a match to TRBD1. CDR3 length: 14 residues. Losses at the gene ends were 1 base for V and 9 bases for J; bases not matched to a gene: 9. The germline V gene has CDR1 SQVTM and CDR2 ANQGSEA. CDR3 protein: CSVEADRLEAEQFF. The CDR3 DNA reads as TGCAGCGTTGAAGCGGACAGGTTAGAGGCTGAGCAGTTCTTC.

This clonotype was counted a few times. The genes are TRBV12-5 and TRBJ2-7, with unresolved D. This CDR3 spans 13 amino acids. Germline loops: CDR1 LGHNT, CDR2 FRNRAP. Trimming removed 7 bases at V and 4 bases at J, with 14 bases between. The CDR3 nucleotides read TGTGCTAGTGCCTTCGGCCCGAGTTACGAGCAGTACTTC. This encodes CASAFGPSYEQYF.

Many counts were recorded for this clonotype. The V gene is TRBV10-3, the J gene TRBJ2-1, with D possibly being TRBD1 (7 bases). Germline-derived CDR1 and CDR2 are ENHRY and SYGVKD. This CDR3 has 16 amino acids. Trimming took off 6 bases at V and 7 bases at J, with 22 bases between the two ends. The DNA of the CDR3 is TGTGCCATCAGCCCCCGCGGGACAGTGTCTAGGAATGAGCAGTTCTTC. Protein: CAISPRGTVSRNEQFF.

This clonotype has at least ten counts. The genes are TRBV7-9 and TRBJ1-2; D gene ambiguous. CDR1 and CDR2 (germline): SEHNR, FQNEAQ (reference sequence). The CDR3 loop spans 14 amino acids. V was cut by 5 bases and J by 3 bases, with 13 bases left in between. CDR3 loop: CASSPEGTYYGYTF. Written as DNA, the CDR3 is TGTGCCAGCAGCCCCGAGGGCACATACTATGGCTACACCTTC.

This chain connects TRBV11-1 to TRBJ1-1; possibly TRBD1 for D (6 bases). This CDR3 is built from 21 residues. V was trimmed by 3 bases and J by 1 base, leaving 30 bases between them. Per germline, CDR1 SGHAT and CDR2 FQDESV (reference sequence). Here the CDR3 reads CASSFYITRFRGRPQNTEAFF. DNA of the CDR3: TGTGCCAGCAGCTTTTACATCACACGGTTCAGGGGTCGCCCCCAGAACACTGAAGCTTTCTTT.

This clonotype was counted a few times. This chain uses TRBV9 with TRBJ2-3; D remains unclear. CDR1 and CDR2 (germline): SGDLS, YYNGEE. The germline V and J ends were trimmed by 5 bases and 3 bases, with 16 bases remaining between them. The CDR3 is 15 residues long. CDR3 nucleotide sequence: TGTGCCAGCAGTGCCATTGGGAAAGCTACAGATACGCAGTATTTT. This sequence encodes CASSAIGKATDTQYF.

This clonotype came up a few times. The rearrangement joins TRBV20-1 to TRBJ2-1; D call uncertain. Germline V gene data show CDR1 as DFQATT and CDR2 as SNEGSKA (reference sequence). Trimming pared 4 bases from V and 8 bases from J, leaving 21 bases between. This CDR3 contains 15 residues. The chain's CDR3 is CSAILSARPGDEQFF. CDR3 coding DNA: TGCAGTGCTATTCTAAGCGCACGCCCGGGCGATGAGCAGTTCTTC.

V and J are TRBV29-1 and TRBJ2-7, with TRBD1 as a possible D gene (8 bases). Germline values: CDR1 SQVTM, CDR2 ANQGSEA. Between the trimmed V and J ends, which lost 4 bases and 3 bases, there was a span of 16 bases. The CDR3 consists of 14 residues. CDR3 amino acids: CSVGNTGGGYEQYF. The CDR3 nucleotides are TGCAGCGTTGGGAATACAGGGGGGGGCTACGAGCAGTACTTC.

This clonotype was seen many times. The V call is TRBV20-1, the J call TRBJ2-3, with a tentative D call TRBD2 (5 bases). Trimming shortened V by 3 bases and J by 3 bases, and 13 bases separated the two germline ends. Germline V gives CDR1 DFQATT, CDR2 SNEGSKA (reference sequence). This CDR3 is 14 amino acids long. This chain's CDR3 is CSASPSIFTDTQYF. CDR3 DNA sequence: TGCAGTGCTAGTCCTAGCATCTTTACAGATACGCAGTATTTT.